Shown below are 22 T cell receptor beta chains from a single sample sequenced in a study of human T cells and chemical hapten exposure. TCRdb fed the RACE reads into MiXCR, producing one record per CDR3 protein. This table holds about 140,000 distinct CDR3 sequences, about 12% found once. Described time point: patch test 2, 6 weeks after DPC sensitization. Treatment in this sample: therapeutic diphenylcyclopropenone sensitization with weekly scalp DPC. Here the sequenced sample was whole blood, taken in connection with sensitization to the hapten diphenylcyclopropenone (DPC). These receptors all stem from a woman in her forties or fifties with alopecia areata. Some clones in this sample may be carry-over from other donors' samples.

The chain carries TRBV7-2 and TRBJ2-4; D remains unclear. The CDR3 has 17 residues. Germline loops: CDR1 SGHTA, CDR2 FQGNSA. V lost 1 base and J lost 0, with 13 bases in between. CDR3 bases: TGTGCCAGCAGCTTAGTCCCGACCGCTAGAGCCAAAAACATTCAGTACTTC. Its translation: CASSLVPTARAKNIQYF.

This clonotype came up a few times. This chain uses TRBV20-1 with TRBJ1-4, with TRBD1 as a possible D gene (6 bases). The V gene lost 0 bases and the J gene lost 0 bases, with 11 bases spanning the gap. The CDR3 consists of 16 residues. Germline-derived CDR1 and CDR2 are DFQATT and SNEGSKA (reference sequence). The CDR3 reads CSARDGTFATNEKLFF. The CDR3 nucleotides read TGCAGTGCTAGAGATGGGACATTTGCAACTAATGAAAAACTGTTTTTT.

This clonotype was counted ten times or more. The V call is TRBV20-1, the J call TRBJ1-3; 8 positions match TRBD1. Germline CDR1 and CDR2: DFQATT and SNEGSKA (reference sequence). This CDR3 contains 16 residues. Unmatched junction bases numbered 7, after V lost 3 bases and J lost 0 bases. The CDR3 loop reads CSARSTGAFSGNTIYF. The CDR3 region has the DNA TGCAGTGCTAGGTCGACAGGGGCTTTCTCTGGAAACACCATATATTTT.

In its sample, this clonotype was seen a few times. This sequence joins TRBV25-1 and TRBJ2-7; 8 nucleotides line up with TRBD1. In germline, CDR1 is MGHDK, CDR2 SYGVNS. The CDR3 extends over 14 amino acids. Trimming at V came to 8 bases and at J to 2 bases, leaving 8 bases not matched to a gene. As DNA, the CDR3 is TGTGCCAGCCCCCCAGGGGGCCCCCCCTACGAGCAGTACTTC. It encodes CASPPGGPPYEQYF.

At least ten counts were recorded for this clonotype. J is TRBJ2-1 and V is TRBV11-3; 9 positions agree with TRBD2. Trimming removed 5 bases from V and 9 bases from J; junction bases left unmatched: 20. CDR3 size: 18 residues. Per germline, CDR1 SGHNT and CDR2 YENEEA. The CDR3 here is CASSEHSGRGIYGSEQFF. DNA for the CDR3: TGTGCCAGCAGCGAGCATAGCGGGAGAGGGATTTATGGCAGTGAGCAGTTCTTC. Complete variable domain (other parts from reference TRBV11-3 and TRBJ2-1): EAGVVQSPRYKIIEKKQPVAFWCNPISGHNTLYWYLQNLGQGPELLIRYENEEAVDDSQLPKDRFSAERLKGVDSTLKIQPAELGDSAVYLCASSEHSGRGIYGSEQFFGPGTRLTVL.

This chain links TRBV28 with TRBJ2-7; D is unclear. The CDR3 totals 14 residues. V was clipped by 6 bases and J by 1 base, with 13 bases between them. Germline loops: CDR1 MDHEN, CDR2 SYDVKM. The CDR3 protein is CASSPYGPSYEQYF. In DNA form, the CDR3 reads TGTGCCAGCAGCCCCTATGGACCATCCTACGAGCAGTACTTC.

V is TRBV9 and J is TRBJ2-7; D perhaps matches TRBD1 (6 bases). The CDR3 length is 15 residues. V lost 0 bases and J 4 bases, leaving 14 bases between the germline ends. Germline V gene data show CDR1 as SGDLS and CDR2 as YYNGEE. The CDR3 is CASSVGGKGGYEQYF. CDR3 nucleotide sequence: TGTGCCAGCAGCGTAGGCGGAAAAGGGGGTTACGAGCAGTACTTC.

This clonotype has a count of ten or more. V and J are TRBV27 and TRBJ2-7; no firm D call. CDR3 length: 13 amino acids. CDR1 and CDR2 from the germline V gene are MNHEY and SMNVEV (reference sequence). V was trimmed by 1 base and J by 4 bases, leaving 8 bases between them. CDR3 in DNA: TGTGCCAGCAGTTTATTTCCTCTGTACGAGCAGTACTTC. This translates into CASSLFPLYEQYF.

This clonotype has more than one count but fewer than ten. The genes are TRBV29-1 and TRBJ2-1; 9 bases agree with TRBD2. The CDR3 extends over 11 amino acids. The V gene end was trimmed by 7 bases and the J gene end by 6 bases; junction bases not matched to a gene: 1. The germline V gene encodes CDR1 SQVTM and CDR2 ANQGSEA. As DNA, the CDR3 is TGCAGCGGCGGGGGGGGCAATGAGCAGTTCTTC. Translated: CSGGGGNEQFF.

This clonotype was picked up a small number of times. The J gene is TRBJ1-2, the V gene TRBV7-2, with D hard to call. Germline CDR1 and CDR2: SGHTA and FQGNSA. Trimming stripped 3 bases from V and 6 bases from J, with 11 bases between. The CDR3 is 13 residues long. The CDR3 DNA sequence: TGTGCCAGCAGCTTCGGTCGGGGAGATGGCTACACCTTC. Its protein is CASSFGRGDGYTF. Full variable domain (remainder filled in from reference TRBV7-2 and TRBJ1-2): GAGVSQSPSNKVTEKGKDVELRCDPISGHTALYWYRQSLGQGLEFLIYFQGNSAPDKSGLPSDRFSAERTGGSVSTLTIQRTQQEDSAVYLCASSFGRGDGYTFGSGTRLTVV.

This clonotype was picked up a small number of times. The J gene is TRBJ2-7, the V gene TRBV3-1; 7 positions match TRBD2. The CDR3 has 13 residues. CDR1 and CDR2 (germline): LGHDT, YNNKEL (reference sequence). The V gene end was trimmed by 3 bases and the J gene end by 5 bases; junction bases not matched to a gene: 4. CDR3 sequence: CASSQLAVDEQYF. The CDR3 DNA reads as TGTGCCAGCAGCCAGCTAGCGGTGGACGAGCAGTACTTC.

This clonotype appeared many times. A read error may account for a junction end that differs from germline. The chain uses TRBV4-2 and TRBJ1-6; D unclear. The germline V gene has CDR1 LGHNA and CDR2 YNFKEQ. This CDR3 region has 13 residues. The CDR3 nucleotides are TGTGCCAGCAGCCAAGATCTGGGGAGACCCCTCCATTTT. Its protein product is CASSQDLGRPLHF.

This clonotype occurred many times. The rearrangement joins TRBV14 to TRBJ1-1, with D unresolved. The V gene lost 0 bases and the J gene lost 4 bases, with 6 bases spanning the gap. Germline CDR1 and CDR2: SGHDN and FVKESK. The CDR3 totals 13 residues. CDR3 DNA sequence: TGTGCCAGCAGCCAAGATTTCACCACTGAAGCTTTCTTT. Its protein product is CASSQDFTTEAFF.

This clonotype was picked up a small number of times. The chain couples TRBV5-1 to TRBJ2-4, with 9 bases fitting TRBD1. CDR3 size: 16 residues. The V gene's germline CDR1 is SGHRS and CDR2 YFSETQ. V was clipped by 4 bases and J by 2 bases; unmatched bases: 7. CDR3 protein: CASSRRTGDPKNIQYF. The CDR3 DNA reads TGCGCCAGCAGCCGACGGACAGGGGACCCCAAAAACATTCAGTACTTC.

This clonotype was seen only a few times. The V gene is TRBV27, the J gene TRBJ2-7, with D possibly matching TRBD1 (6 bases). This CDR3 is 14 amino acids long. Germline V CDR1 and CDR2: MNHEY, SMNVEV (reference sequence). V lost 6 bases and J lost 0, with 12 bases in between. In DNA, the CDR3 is TGTGCCAGCAGACAGGGCAGACTCTCCTACGAGCAGTACTTC. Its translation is CASRQGRLSYEQYF.

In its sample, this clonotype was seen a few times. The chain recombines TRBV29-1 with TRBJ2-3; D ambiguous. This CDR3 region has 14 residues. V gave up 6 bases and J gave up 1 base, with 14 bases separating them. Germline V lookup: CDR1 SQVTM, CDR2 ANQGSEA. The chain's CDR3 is CSVPGALGTDTQYF. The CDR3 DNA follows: TGCAGCGTCCCGGGTGCTTTGGGCACAGATACGCAGTATTTT.

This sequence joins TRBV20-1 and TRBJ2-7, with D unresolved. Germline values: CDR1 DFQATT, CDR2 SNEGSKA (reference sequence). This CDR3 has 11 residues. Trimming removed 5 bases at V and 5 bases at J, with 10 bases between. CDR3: CSARARDEQYF. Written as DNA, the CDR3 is TGCAGTGCTCGTGCTAGGGACGAGCAGTACTTC.

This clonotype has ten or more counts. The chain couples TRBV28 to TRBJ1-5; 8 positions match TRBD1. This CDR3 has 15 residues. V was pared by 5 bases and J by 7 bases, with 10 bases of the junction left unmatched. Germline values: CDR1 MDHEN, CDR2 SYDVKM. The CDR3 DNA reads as TGTGCCAGCAGTCCCTTGACAGGGGTGAGGCAGCCCCAGCATTTT. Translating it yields CASSPLTGVRQPQHF.

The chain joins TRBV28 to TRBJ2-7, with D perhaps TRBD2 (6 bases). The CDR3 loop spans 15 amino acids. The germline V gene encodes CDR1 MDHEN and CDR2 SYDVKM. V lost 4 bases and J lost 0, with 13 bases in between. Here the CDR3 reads CASSSASVSSYEQYF. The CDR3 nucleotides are TGTGCCAGCAGTTCAGCTAGCGTAAGCTCCTACGAGCAGTACTTC.

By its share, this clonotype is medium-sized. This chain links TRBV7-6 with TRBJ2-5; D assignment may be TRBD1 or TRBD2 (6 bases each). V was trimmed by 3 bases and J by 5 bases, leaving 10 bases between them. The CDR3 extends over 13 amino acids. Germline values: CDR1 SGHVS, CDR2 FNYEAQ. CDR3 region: CASSFRGHETQYF. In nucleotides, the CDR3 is TGTGCCAGCAGCTTCCGGGGGCACGAGACCCAGTACTTC.

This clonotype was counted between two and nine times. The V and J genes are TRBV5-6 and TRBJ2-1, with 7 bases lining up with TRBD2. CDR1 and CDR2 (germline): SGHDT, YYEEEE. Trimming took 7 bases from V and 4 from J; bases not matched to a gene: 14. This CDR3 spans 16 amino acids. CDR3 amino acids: CASLIQPGLRYNEQFF. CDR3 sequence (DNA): TGTGCCAGCCTTATTCAGCCGGGACTAAGGTACAATGAGCAGTTCTTC.

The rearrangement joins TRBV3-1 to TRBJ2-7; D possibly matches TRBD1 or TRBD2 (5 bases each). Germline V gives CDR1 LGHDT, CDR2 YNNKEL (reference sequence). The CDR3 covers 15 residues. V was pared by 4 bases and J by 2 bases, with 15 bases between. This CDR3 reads CASSPLGTEAYEQYF. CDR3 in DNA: TGTGCCAGCAGCCCCCTAGGGACGGAGGCCTACGAGCAGTACTTC.